These T cell receptor beta chains were read from a single sample in a study of blood T cell repertoires in COVID-19. Profiling relied on immunoSEQ multiplex PCR, and the TCRdb table lists in-frame clones only, not all of them. Of 200,000 or so clones listed, around 80% are singletons. What was sequenced was peripheral blood. These receptor sequences come from an older woman with acute or convalescent COVID-19. Each CDR3 is given with its conserved first and last residue. D genes are given only for firm matches. Rows give clone size only sometimes, using once, few, many, or a class for an expanded clone.

>TRBJ2-7|.|.|TRBV5-1
CASSLGRATYEQYF
TGCGCCAGCAGCTTAGGCAGGGCCACCTACGAGCAGTACTTC
>TRBJ2-1|TRBD2|few|TRBV2
CASSERGLAGDNEQFF
TGTGCCAGCAGTGAACGGGGACTAGCGGGGGACAATGAGCAGTTCTTC
>TRBJ2-3|TRBD2|.|TRBV3-1/TRBV3-2
CASSPGTSGPDTQYF
TGTGCCAGCAGCCCTGGGACTAGCGGCCCAGATACGCAGTATTTT
>TRBJ2-5|.|.|TRBV9
CASSVGASQETQYF
TGTGCCAGCAGCGTAGGGGCGTCCCAAGAGACCCAGTACTTC
>TRBJ2-7|.|.|TRBV18
CASSPDRRYYEQYF
TGTGCCAGCTCACCAGACAGGCGTTACTACGAGCAGTACTTC
>TRBJ2-3|.|few|TRBV11-1
CASSLAGGPDTQYF
TGTGCCAGCAGCTTAGCGGGGGGTCCAGATACGCAGTATTTT
>TRBJ2-1|.|.|TRBV5-1
CASSASTSEVMNEQFF
TGCGCCAGCAGCGCATCGACTAGTGAAGTAATGAATGAGCAGTTCTTC
>TRBJ2-3|TRBD2|.|TRBV28
CASSGGTSGTDTQYF
TGTGCCAGCTCCGGCGGGACTAGCGGCACAGATACGCAGTATTTT
>TRBJ2-7|TRBD1|once|TRBV5-1
CASSFFPGQDRGQRVQYF
TGCGCCAGCAGCTTTTTCCCAGGTCAGGACAGGGGGCAAAGGGTGCAGTACTTC
>TRBJ1-2|.|.|TRBV4-2
CASSQVRDTVGYTF
TGTGCCAGCAGCCAAGTCAGGGACACGGTAGGGTACACCTTC
>TRBJ1-4|TRBD1|.|TRBV27
CASSLGQGLNEKLFF
TGTGCCAGCAGTTTGGGACAGGGACTTAATGAAAAACTGTTTTTT
>TRBJ2-2|TRBD1|once|TRBV12-5
CASGTGNTGELFF
TGTGCTTCGGGGACAGGGAACACCGGGGAGCTGTTTTTT